The 27 T cell receptor beta chains below come from one sample, sequenced in a study of CD8+CD57+ T cells in acquired aplastic anemia listed by TCRdb under 2018. The instrument given in TCRdb is Illumina HiSeq 2000. Genomic DNA served as template for TCR beta VDJ combination and CDR3 sequence profiling. TCRdb itself trimmed the public reads at Q25 with fastp, ran MiXCR and retained productive beta chains. Each entry merges the rows of one CDR3 protein and shows their most common DNA and genes. The sample table records 250,000 to 350,000 distinct CDR3 sequences; approximately 57% of these occur just once. The ten largest make up around 1.2% of the sample. The patients picked for sequencing were ones in whom flow cytometry had shown an expansion of CD8+CD57+ cells. Sequencing was done on a sample of sorted CD4+, CD8+, or CD8+CD57+ T cells (not recorded which) from PBMCs. These receptor sequences come from a human donor with aplastic anemia.

A note on this clonotype: The conserved phenylalanine or tryptophan normally closing the CDR3 is absent here, so this likely arose from a read error. It is unclear where the CDR3 begins or ends on the DNA, so no DNA is shown, and the CDR3 is as TCRdb lists it. The rearrangement joins TRBV4-2 to TRBJ2-3; the DNA was not compared with TRBD2, the D call given in the table. Per the germline V gene, CDR1 is LGHNA and CDR2 is YNFKEQ. The CDR3 extends over 9 residues, inclusive of both ends. CDR3: CASSRNSAG.

This clonotype was picked up many times. The junction differs from germline at one of its ends, possibly a read error. CDR3 nucleotide sequence: TGTGCCGGCAGTTTAAGTCCGGCCGGGGAGCTGTTTTTT. Its protein product is CAGSLSPAGELFF. J is TRBJ2-2 and V is TRBV12-3 or TRBV12-4; D is undetermined. CDR3 length: 13 residues.

The chain employs TRBV24-1 and TRBJ2-1; 8 bases match TRBD2. There are 14 residues in the CDR3. Germline V lookup: CDR1 KGHDR, CDR2 SFDVKD. V gave up 9 bases and J gave up 6 bases; unmatched junction bases: 9. The CDR3 DNA is TGTGCCACCCTAGGAACGGGAGGGTTCAATGAGCAGTTCTTC. It encodes CATLGTGGFNEQFF.

This clonotype was picked up a small number of times. The chain couples TRBV20-1 to TRBJ2-7; tentative D call: TRBD1 (6 bases). Per germline, CDR1 DFQATT and CDR2 SNEGSKA (reference sequence). This CDR3 is built from 11 residues. Trimming shortened V by 7 bases and J by 4 bases, and 11 bases separated the two germline ends. The CDR3 DNA reads TGCAGTGGAGGGGGAAGGTACGAGCAGTACTTC. It is translated as CSGGGRYEQYF.

The J gene is TRBJ1-3, the V gene TRBV20-1, with unresolved D. CDR1 is DFQATT, CDR2 SNEGSKA, per germline (reference sequence). The CDR3 has 13 residues. Trimming removed 0 bases at V and 1 base at J, with 4 bases between. CDR3 region: CSAREGSGNTIYF. In nucleotides, the CDR3 is TGCAGTGCTAGAGAGGGTTCTGGAAACACCATATATTTT.

This chain uses TRBV15 with TRBJ2-1, with 9 bases that match TRBD1. The junction had 5 bases not matched to a gene; V was cut back by 1 base and J by 7 bases. The CDR3 consists of 15 residues. Looked up from germline, CDR1 is LNHNV and CDR2 is YYDKDF (reference sequence). For the CDR3, the DNA is TGTGCCACCAGCAGAGTAGGGACAGGGAATAATGAGCAGTTCTTC. Residues: CATSRVGTGNNEQFF.

This sequence joins TRBV2 and TRBJ1-5, with 8 bases lining up with TRBD1. The trim removed 5 bases at V and 3 bases at J, leaving 12 bases unmatched. CDR1 is SNHLY and CDR2 is FYNNEI in the germline V gene. The CDR3 runs to 17 residues. CDR3 DNA: TGTGCCAGCAGTCCGGACAGGGCTCTTCCTATCAATCAGCCCCAGCATTTT. Its translation: CASSPDRALPINQPQHF. Supplemented by reference TRBV2 and TRBJ1-5, the full variable domain reads EPEVTQTPSHQVTQMGQEVILRCVPISNHLYFYWYRQILGQKVEFLVSFYNNEISEKSEIFDDQFSVERPDGSNFTLKIRSTKLEDSAMYFCASSPDRALPINQPQHFGDGTRLSIL.

The V and J genes are TRBV10-3 and TRBJ1-5; 7 bases agree with TRBD1. V lost 2 bases and J lost 0; bases outside the gene matches: 7. Germline V gene lookup returns CDR1 ENHRY and CDR2 SYGVKD. This CDR3 region has 17 residues. CDR3 nucleotide sequence: TGTGCCATCAGTGAGGGGGCAGGGGGGGATAGCAATCAGCCCCAGCATTTT. Its translation is CAISEGAGGDSNQPQHF.

J is TRBJ2-5 and V is TRBV3-1; 7 nucleotides match TRBD2. V lost 1 base and J lost 5; bases outside the gene matches: 7. The CDR3 sequence is 15 residues long. Per the germline V gene, CDR1 is LGHDT and CDR2 is YNNKEL (reference sequence). CDR3 in DNA: TGTGCCAGCAGCCAAGTACGCGGGAGTGGGGAGACCCAGTACTTC. Translation: CASSQVRGSGETQYF.

The CDR3 sequence: CASNPGGGVETQYF. The DNA of the CDR3 is TGTGCCAGTAACCCCGGGGGGGGGGTGGAGACCCAGTACTTC. V gene TRBV7-3 combines with J gene TRBJ2-5; 8 nucleotides agree with TRBD2. The CDR3 is 14 amino acids. Germline-derived CDR1 and CDR2 are SGHTA and FQGTGA. V was pared by 9 bases and J by 5 bases, with 11 bases of the junction left unmatched.

The rearrangement joins TRBV7-6 to TRBJ2-7, with D perhaps matching TRBD1 or TRBD2 (5 bases each). The V end was cut by 5 bases, the J end by 0 bases, with 17 bases between. Germline CDR1 is SGHVS and CDR2 is FNYEAQ. The CDR3 is made up of 16 amino acids. The CDR3: CASSPGRGGSSYEQYF. CDR3 bases: TGTGCCAGCAGCCCCGGACGGGGCGGAAGCTCCTACGAGCAGTACTTC.

This clonotype was observed at least ten times. The CDR3 loop is CSARGDSNNYAEAFF. DNA of the CDR3: TGCAGTGCTAGAGGTGACAGTAACAACTACGCTGAAGCTTTCTTT. The rearrangement links TRBV20-1 to TRBJ1-1; D perhaps matches TRBD1 (5 bases). V was trimmed by 1 base and J by 6 bases, leaving 18 bases between them. CDR1 is DFQATT and CDR2 is SNEGSKA in the germline V gene (reference sequence). The CDR3 extends over 15 amino acids.

The V call is TRBV7-3, the J call TRBJ2-3, with D unclear. V lost 3 bases to trimming and J lost 1 base, with 8 bases between them. This CDR3 has 14 amino acids. Germline values: CDR1 SGHTA, CDR2 FQGTGA. CDR3 in amino acids: CASSFAGGTDTQYF. CDR3 DNA sequence: TGTGCCAGCAGCTTCGCTGGTGGCACAGATACGCAGTATTTT.

The chain employs TRBV27 and TRBJ2-7; D uncertain. CDR1 and CDR2 from the germline V gene are MNHEY and SMNVEV (reference sequence). V lost 6 bases and J lost 1, with 10 bases in between. CDR3 length equals 13 residues. The CDR3 protein is CASSPDGSYEQYF. DNA for the CDR3: TGTGCCAGCAGCCCAGACGGATCCTACGAGCAGTACTTC.

V is TRBV29-1 and J is TRBJ2-1; 8 positions match TRBD2. Germline V lookup: CDR1 SQVTM, CDR2 ANQGSEA. The V gene end was trimmed by 6 bases and the J gene end by 0 bases; junction bases not matched to a gene: 4. The CDR3 is 14 residues long. The CDR3 coding sequence is TGCAGCGTGAAACTAGCGGACTCCTACAATGAGCAGTTCTTC. Translating gives CSVKLADSYNEQFF.

The gene calls are TRBV7-6 and TRBJ1-6; D is unresolved. The germline gives CDR1 SGHVS, CDR2 FNYEAQ. The germline V and J ends were trimmed by 6 bases and 6 bases, with 15 bases remaining between them. This CDR3 has 15 amino acids. CDR3 nucleotides: TGTGCCAGCAGTAACACGGACCGTTGTAATTCACCCCTCCACTTT. Translation gives CASSNTDRCNSPLHF.

Regarding this clonotype: Germline and junction disagree at one end, which may indicate a read error. The V gene is TRBV7-9, the J gene TRBJ1-1; D call uncertain. Germline V CDR1 and CDR2: SEHNR, FQNEAQ (reference sequence). The CDR3 is 15 residues long. In DNA, the CDR3 is TGTGCCAGCACCAAACCTGTAGGGTGGTCAAACCAATTCCCGTTT. This encodes CASTKPVGWSNQFPF.

The chain couples TRBV2 to TRBJ2-7; 8 bases agree with TRBD1. Germline CDR1 reads SNHLY; CDR2 reads FYNNEI. V lost 0 bases, J lost 6 bases, and 4 bases stayed unmatched. The CDR3 extends over 14 amino acids. The CDR3 nucleotides read TGTGCCAGCAGTGAAGCTCAGGGGGCAAGCGAGCAGTACTTC. Amino acids: CASSEAQGASEQYF.

The chain joins TRBV19 to TRBJ1-6; a weak D match, TRBD1 (5 bases). Trimming took 5 bases from V and 5 from J, leaving 13 bases between them. The germline CDR1 and CDR2 sequences are LNHDA and SQIVND (reference sequence). The CDR3 contains 15 residues. The CDR3 sequence is CASSPGLLNNSPLHF. In DNA, the CDR3 is TGTGCCAGTAGTCCGGGACTACTCAATAATTCACCCCTCCACTTT.

This clonotype appeared many times. This chain connects TRBV12-3 or TRBV12-4 to TRBJ2-3, with D perhaps matching TRBD1 or TRBD2 (5 bases each). The CDR3 contains 14 residues. V lost 3 bases and J 5 bases, leaving 12 bases between the germline ends. CDR3 DNA: TGTGCCAGCAGTTTGGGGGTTTCGATAGATACGCAGTATTTT. Its protein is CASSLGVSIDTQYF.

V gene TRBV20-1 combines with J gene TRBJ1-2, with a weak D call TRBD1 (6 bases). Germline V lookup: CDR1 DFQATT, CDR2 SNEGSKA (reference sequence). V was shortened by 6 bases and J by 0 bases, with 17 bases between the two germline ends. The CDR3 length is 15 residues. CDR3 nucleotide sequence: TGCAGTGCCTACCAGGACAGCTATGCTAACTATGGCTACACCTTC. Amino acid sequence: CSAYQDSYANYGYTF.

This clonotype was detected many times. The V call is TRBV9, the J call TRBJ1-6, with TRBD1 as a possible D gene (5 bases). Per germline, CDR1 SGDLS and CDR2 YYNGEE. The CDR3 contains 16 residues. The V end lost 3 bases, the J end lost 1 base, and 11 bases lay between the germline ends. The CDR3 DNA sequence: TGTGCCAGCAGCGCCCAGGGAAGTTCCTATAATTCACCCCTCCACTTT. This translates into CASSAQGSSYNSPLHF.

This clonotype was recorded at least ten times. CDR3 coding DNA: TGTGCCAGCAGCCCGACAGGGTCCTACGAGCAGTACTTC. Translating gives CASSPTGSYEQYF. J is TRBJ2-7 and V is TRBV7-9, with TRBD1 matching 7 bases. There are 13 residues in the CDR3. Looked up from germline, CDR1 is SEHNR and CDR2 is FQNEAQ (reference sequence). V dropped 5 bases and J dropped 1; count of bases not matched to a gene: 2. The complete variable domain, with remaining parts taken from reference TRBV7-9 and TRBJ2-7, reads DTGVSQNPRHKITKRGQNVTFRCDPISEHNRLYWYRQTLGQGPEFLTYFQNEAQLEKSRLLSDRFSAERPKGSFSTLEIQRTEQGDSAMYLCASSPTGSYEQYFGPGTRLTVT.

This clonotype was picked up many times. Possible read error: a much larger clone is one base away. The CDR3 ends on some other residue instead of the conserved phenylalanine or tryptophan, so this is likely a read error. The chain uses TRBV19 and TRBJ1-5; no reliable D call. Germline assignment: CDR1 LNHDA and CDR2 SQIVND (reference sequence). The CDR3 consists of 13 residues. V lost 4 bases to trimming and J lost 5 bases, with 9 bases between them. CDR3 sequence reads: CASSKMRDQPQHL. CDR3 sequence (DNA): TGTGCCAGTAGTAAGATGAGGGATCAGCCCCAGCATCTT.

The chain joins TRBV15 to TRBJ2-2; D not resolved. The germline V gene has CDR1 LNHNV and CDR2 YYDKDF (reference sequence). CDR3 size: 18 residues. Trimming took 1 base from V and 5 from J, leaving 20 bases between them. Written as DNA, the CDR3 is TGTGCCACCAGCAGAGGAGATAAGGCGGCAGGCCGGACCGGGGAGCTGTTTTTT. This sequence encodes CATSRGDKAAGRTGELFF.

Points on this clonotype: Possible read error: a much larger clone is one base away. The chain employs TRBV5-4 and TRBJ2-3; 9 nucleotides agree with TRBD2. This CDR3 is built from 17 residues. CDR1 is SGHNT, CDR2 YYREEE, per germline (reference sequence). The CDR3 protein is CASSPYRGGASTGTQYF. Written as DNA, the CDR3 is TGTGCCAGCAGCCCATATCGCGGGGGGGCTAGCACAGGTACGCAGTATTTT.

This clonotype was counted a few times. A much larger clonotype is one base distant, so this may be a read error. This CDR3 is missing its conserved last phenylalanine or tryptophan, likely due to a read error. CDR3 nucleotide sequence: TGCGCCAGCAGCCTCCGGGACAGGGGGCAAGGTGGCTACACCCTC. Its protein product is CASSLRDRGQGGYTL. The chain employs TRBV5-1 and TRBJ1-2, with 12 bases that match TRBD1. CDR1 and CDR2 from the germline V gene are SGHRS and YFSETQ. This CDR3 contains 15 residues. The V segment lost 4 bases and the J segment 7 bases; nucleotides outside the gene matches: 8.